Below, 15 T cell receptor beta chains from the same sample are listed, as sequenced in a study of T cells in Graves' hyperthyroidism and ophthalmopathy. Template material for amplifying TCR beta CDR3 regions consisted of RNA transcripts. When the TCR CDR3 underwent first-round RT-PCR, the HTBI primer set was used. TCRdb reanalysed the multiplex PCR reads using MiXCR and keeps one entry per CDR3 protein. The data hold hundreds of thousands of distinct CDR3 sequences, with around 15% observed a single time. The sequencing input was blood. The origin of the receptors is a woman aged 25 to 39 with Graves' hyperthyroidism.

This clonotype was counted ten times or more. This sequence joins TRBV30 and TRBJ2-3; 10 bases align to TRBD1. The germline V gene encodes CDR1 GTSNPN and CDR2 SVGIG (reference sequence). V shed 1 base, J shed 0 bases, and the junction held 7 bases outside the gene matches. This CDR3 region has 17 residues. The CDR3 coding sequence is TGTGCCTGGAGTGGCACCGGGACAGGGGCTAGCACAGATACGCAGTATTTT. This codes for CAWSGTGTGASTDTQYF.

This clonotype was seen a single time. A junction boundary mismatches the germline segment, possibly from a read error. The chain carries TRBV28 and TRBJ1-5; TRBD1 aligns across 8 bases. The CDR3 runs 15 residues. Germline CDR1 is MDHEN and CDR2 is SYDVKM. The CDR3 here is CASSVQGAGNQPRHF. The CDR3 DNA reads TGTGCCAGCAGTGTGCAGGGGGCTGGGAATCAGCCCCGGCATTTT.

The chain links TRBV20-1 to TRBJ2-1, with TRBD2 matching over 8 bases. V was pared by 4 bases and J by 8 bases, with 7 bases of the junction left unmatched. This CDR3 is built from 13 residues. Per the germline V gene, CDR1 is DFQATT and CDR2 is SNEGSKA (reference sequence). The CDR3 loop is CSAISGRGDEQFF. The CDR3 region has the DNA TGCAGTGCTATAAGCGGGAGAGGCGATGAGCAGTTCTTC.

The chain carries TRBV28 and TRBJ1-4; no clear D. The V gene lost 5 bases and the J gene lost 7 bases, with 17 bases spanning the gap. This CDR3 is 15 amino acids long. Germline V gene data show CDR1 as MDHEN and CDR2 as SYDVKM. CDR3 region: CASSDNRDASEKLFF. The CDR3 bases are TGTGCCAGCAGTGACAATCGGGATGCGAGTGAAAAACTGTTTTTT.

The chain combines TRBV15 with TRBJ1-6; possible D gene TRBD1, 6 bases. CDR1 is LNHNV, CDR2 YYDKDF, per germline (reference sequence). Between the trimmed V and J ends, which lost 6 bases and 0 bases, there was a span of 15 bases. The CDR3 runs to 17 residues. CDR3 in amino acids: CATSPDRSSSYNSPLHF. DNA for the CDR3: TGTGCCACCAGTCCTGACAGGTCCAGCTCCTATAATTCACCCCTCCACTTT.

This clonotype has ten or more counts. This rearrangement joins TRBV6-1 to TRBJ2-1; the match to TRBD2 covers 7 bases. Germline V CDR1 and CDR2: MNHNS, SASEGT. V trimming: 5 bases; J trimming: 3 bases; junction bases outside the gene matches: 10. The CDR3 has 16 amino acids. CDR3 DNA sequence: TGTGCCAGCAGTACGACGGGCCTAGCGGTCTACAATGAGCAGTTCTTC. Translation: CASSTTGLAVYNEQFF.

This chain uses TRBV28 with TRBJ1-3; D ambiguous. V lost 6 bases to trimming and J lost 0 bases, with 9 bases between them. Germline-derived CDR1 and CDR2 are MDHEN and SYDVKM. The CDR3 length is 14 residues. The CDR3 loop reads CASRQDYSGNTIYF. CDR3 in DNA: TGTGCCAGCAGACAAGATTACTCTGGAAACACCATATATTTT.

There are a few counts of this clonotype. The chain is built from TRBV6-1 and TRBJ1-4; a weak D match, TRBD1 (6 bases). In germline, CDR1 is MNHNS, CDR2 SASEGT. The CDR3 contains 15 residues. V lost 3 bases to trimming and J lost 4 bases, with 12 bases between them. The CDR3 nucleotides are TGTGCCAGCAGTGACTTGGGGGGGCTTAATGAAAAACTGTTTTTT. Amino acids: CASSDLGGLNEKLFF.

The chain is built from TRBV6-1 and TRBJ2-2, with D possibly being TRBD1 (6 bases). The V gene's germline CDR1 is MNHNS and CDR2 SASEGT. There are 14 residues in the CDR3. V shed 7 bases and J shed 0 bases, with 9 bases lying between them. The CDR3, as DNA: TGTGCCAGCAAAACAGGGTCGAACACCGGGGAGCTGTTTTTT. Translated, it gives CASKTGSNTGELFF.

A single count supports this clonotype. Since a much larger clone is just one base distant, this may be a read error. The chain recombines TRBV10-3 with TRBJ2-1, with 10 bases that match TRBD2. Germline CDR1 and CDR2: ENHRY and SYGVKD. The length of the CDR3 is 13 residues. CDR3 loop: CTIKEREGDEQFF. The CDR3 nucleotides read TGTACCATCAAAGAGCGGGAGGGCGATGAGCAGTTCTTC.

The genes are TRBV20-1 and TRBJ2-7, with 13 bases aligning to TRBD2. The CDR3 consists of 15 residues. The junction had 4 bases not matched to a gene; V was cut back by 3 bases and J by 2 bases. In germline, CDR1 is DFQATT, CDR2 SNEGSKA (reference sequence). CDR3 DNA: TGCAGTGCTAGGGGACTAGCGGGGAGTACCTACGAGCAGTACTTC. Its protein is CSARGLAGSTYEQYF.

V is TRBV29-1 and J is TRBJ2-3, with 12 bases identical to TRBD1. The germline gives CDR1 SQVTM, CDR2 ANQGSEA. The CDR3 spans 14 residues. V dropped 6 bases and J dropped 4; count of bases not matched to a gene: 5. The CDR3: CSVLGTGGPDTQYF. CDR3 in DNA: TGCAGCGTCCTTGGGACAGGGGGCCCAGATACGCAGTATTTT.

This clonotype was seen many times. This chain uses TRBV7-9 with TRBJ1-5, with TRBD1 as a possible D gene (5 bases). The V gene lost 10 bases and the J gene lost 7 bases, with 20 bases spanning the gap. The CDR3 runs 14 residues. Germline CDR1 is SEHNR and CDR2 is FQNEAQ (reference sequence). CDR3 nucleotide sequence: TGTGCCATCCCACCGGCCAGGGAGGAACAGCCCCAGCATTTT. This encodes CAIPPAREEQPQHF.

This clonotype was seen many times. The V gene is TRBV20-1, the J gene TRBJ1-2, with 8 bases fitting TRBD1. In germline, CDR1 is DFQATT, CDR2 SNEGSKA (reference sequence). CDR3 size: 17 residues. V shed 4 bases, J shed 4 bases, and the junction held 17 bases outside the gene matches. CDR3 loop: CSAMSAGQAPLGYGYTF. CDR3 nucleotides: TGCAGTGCTATGTCGGCGGGACAGGCCCCGTTAGGCTATGGCTACACCTTC.

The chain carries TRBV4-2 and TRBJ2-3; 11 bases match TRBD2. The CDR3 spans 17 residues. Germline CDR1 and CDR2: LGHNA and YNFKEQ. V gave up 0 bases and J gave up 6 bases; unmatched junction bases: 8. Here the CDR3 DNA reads TGTGCCAGCAGCCAAGATGGTACGGCTAGCGGGAGGGATACGCAGTATTTT. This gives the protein CASSQDGTASGRDTQYF.